The source of this TCR beta chain is a study of a mutant IDH1 vaccine in newly diagnosed glioma. For the study at large: The treated group averaged around 40 years old and was about 60% male, around 38% female. Prior therapy was radiotherapy, temozolomide, or both; most received both.

Time point indicated: baseline, week 1 (first vaccination visit). Sample treatment: pre-vaccination baseline after standard-of-care therapy. Newly diagnosed WHO grade 3 or 4 IDH1-mutant, ATRX-lost astrocytomas were identified in the donors. Concerning this clone: Antigen specificity is unknown.

Produced via immunoSEQ multiplex PCR; TCRdb's table is partial and in-frame only. The table has over 45,000 clones, 80% to 95% seen once. Study-level points and caveats: It was approximately 93% of patients that developed vaccine-induced immune responses.

The clonotype comes from a man aged 45-65 years with glioma. The sample consisted of PBMCs, taken from a glioma patient treated with radiotherapy, temozolomide or both.

CDR3 coding DNA: TGCGCCAGCAGCTTGCACGGACAGGAGGGGGAGACCCAGTACTTC. It is translated as CASSLHGQEGETQYF. The chain combines TRBV5-1 with TRBJ2-5, with a tentative D call TRBD1 (7 bases). Trimming stripped 1 base from V and 5 bases from J, with 15 bases between. The germline gives CDR1 SGHRS, CDR2 YFSETQ. This CDR3 has 15 residues.